This passage covers 22 T cell receptor beta chains from one sample sequenced in a study of blood T cells in healthy people across ages. Using a J-beta primer mix together with a sample-barcoded 5' primer, a second PCR was run for roughly 6 to 11 cycles. TCRdb redid the calling of the 5' RACE reads with MiXCR, one entry per CDR3 protein. The sample gives around 1,500,000 distinct CDR3 sequences, 28% of which show up once; more than 6% is in the top ten. The sequencing input was blood. The receptor set was obtained from a woman younger than 45 in good health.

This clonotype was seen a handful of times. Since a much larger clone is just one base distant, this may be a read error. This chain joins TRBV20-1 and TRBJ2-7; D remains unclear. Germline V gene lookup returns CDR1 DFQATT and CDR2 SNEGSKA (reference sequence). Trimming removed 8 bases at V and 5 bases at J, with 19 bases between. The CDR3 has 13 amino acids. The CDR3 DNA sequence: TGCAGTACGGCCGCTCGGACCCCCGACGAGCAGTACTTC. Translated, it gives CSTAARTPDEQYF.

This clonotype was counted between two and nine times. The rearrangement uses TRBV6-2 or TRBV6-3 and TRBJ1-2; TRBD1 aligns across 7 bases. This CDR3 has 14 residues. Germline values: CDR1 MNHEY, CDR2 SVGEGT. J lost 7 bases, V lost 6 bases, and 11 bases had no gene match. This CDR3 is CASSPRGYFAGYTF. CDR3 bases: TGTGCCAGCAGCCCCAGGGGGTACTTTGCTGGCTACACCTTC.

Turning to this clonotype: A much larger clone lies one base from this, so it may be a read error. The chain uses TRBV4-1 and TRBJ2-5; TRBD1 might be the D (5 bases). This CDR3 contains 15 residues. CDR1 is MGHRA and CDR2 is YSYEKL in the germline V gene. CDR3 amino acids: CASKKQDMYQETQDF. The DNA of the CDR3 is TGCGCCTCTAAAAAACAGGACATGTACCAAGAGACCCAGGACTTC.

The gene calls are TRBV5-1 and TRBJ2-1, with D uncertain. The CDR3 extends over 15 amino acids. V was shortened by 5 bases and J by 0 bases, with 12 bases between the two germline ends. Germline CDR1 and CDR2: SGHRS and YFSETQ. CDR3 loop: CASRVPGSSYNEQFF. The CDR3 DNA reads as TGCGCCAGCAGGGTGCCGGGTAGCTCCTACAATGAGCAGTTCTTC.

This clonotype was seen a handful of times. The chain uses TRBV20-1 and TRBJ2-2; the D gene could be TRBD1 or TRBD2 (7 bases each). Germline lookup yields CDR1 DFQATT and CDR2 SNEGSKA (reference sequence). V was trimmed by 6 bases and J by 2 bases, leaving 19 bases between them. The CDR3 has 16 amino acids. The DNA of the CDR3 is TGCAGTGCGGAGCGGGGAGCAGGGGGTAACACCGGGGAGCTGTTTTTT. Protein sequence: CSAERGAGGNTGELFF.

The rearrangement uses TRBV5-1 and TRBJ2-1; D call uncertain. The V end lost 1 base, the J end lost 5 bases, and 16 bases lay between the germline ends. The length of the CDR3 is 16 residues. Germline V gives CDR1 SGHRS, CDR2 YFSETQ. The CDR3 reads CASSLSASAGNNEQFF. CDR3 coding DNA: TGCGCCAGCAGCTTGTCCGCCAGCGCCGGAAACAATGAGCAGTTCTTC.

The table lists this clonotype with a few counts. The gene calls are TRBV6-4 and TRBJ2-4, with D hard to call. V lost 0 bases and J lost 7, with 13 bases in between. The V gene's germline CDR1 is MRHNA and CDR2 SNTAGT. The CDR3 is 15 residues long. CDR3 nucleotide sequence: TGTGCCAGCAGTGACTCTGGCCGCGAGGTGAACATTCAGTACTTC. Its translation: CASSDSGREVNIQYF.

The V and J genes are TRBV7-2 and TRBJ1-5; the D is unclear. Trimming left V 0 bases short and J 9 bases short, with 6 bases between. Germline assignment: CDR1 SGHTA and CDR2 FQGNSA. CDR3 length equals 12 residues. Here the CDR3 DNA reads TGTGCCAGCAGCTTAGCAGCAAGGCCCCAGCATTTT. It encodes CASSLAARPQHF. The full variable domain, in which reference TRBV7-2 and TRBJ1-5 provide the parts outside the CDR3, is GAGVSQSPSNKVTEKGKDVELRCDPISGHTALYWYRQSLGQGLEFLIYFQGNSAPDKSGLPSDRFSAERTGGSVSTLTIQRTQQEDSAVYLCASSLAARPQHFGDGTRLSIL.

For this clonotype: Since a much larger clone is just one base distant, this may be a read error. The chain combines TRBV25-1 with TRBJ1-5; D is perhaps TRBD1 (6 bases). Deletions cut 3 bases from V and 6 bases from J, with 12 bases between. The CDR3 totals 14 residues. The germline V gene encodes CDR1 MGHDK and CDR2 SYGVNS. CDR3 loop: CASSEAGGSQPQHF. In DNA form, the CDR3 reads TGTGCCAGCAGTGAGGCGGGGGGCTCTCAGCCCCAGCATTTT.

This clonotype showed up just a few times. CDR3 region: CASSHPGTPELFF. CDR3 sequence (DNA): TGTGCCAGCAGCCATCCCGGGACCCCTGAACTGTTTTTT. The chain has TRBV7-9 and TRBJ2-2; D tentatively reads TRBD1 or TRBD2 (5 bases each). CDR3 length equals 13 residues. The germline gives CDR1 SEHNR, CDR2 FQNEAQ (reference sequence). V was pared by 5 bases and J by 14 bases, with 18 bases between. The full variable domain, rest sourced from reference TRBV7-9 and TRBJ2-2, is DTGVSQNPRHKITKRGQNVTFRCDPISEHNRLYWYRQTLGQGPEFLTYFQNEAQLEKSRLLSDRFSAERPKGSFSTLEIQRTEQGDSAMYLCASSHPGTPELFFGEGSRLTVL.

There are many counts of this clonotype. The rearrangement uses TRBV4-1 and TRBJ2-5, with D possibly TRBD1 on 6 matching bases. The CDR3 length is 20 residues. Germline CDR1 MGHRA, CDR2 YSYEKL. Trimming cost V 0 bases and J 1 base, with 24 bases left between them. CDR3 bases: TGCGCCAGCAGCCAAGATCGTATTTTCAGAGACAGGATAATCCAAGAGACCCAGTACTTC. Its protein is CASSQDRIFRDRIIQETQYF.

This clonotype turned up a few times. The rearrangement uses TRBV28 and TRBJ2-7, with 8 bases identical to TRBD1. V was pared by 1 base and J by 3 bases, with 5 bases of the junction left unmatched. CDR3 length: 15 amino acids. Germline CDR1 MDHEN, CDR2 SYDVKM. The DNA for the CDR3 is TGTGCCAGCAGTTTATTTACTACAGGGGGCTACGAGCAGTACTTC. Encoded protein: CASSLFTTGGYEQYF.

This rearrangement joins TRBV4-3 to TRBJ1-4; no clear D gene. Trimming took 0 bases from V and 0 from J, leaving 8 bases between them. Germline V gene lookup returns CDR1 LGHNA and CDR2 YSLEER. The CDR3 length is 16 residues. DNA for the CDR3: TGCGCCAGCAGCCAAGATTTGGCTGCAACTAATGAAAAACTGTTTTTT. Protein: CASSQDLAATNEKLFF.

The chain recombines TRBV20-1 with TRBJ2-3; 7 nucleotides align to TRBD2. This CDR3 contains 17 residues. V was clipped by 6 bases and J by 2 bases; unmatched bases: 17. Per germline, CDR1 DFQATT and CDR2 SNEGSKA (reference sequence). The DNA of the CDR3 is TGCAGTGCCGCCCCTCCTGTGGGCGGGGGTAACACAGATACGCAGTATTTT. It specifies CSAAPPVGGGNTDTQYF.

This clonotype was counted only a few times. The chain links TRBV5-1 to TRBJ1-1; D gene uncertain. CDR3 length equals 14 residues. The V gene lost 4 bases and the J gene lost 5 bases, with 15 bases spanning the gap. Germline V CDR1 and CDR2: SGHRS, YFSETQ. CDR3 amino acids: CASSANQARTEAFF. The CDR3 bases are TGCGCCAGCAGCGCTAACCAAGCCCGAACTGAAGCTTTCTTT.

Regarding this clonotype: This may stem from a read error, because a much larger clone lies one nucleotide away. The rearrangement joins TRBV7-2 to TRBJ2-3; 11 bases match TRBD2. The CDR3 length is 15 residues. Germline V lookup: CDR1 SGHTA, CDR2 FQGNSA. Losses at the gene ends were 5 bases for V and 9 bases for J; bases not matched to a gene: 10. CDR3 protein: CASSPGLAEGRTQYF. DNA of the CDR3: TGTGCCAGCAGCCCGGGACTAGCGGAAGGACGGACGCAGTATTTT.

The sample holds a few counts of this clonotype. The V gene is TRBV15, the J gene TRBJ2-5; D gene ambiguous. CDR3 length equals 12 residues. V was pared by 3 bases and J by 5 bases, with 7 bases between. Per germline, CDR1 LNHNV and CDR2 YYDKDF (reference sequence). CDR3: CATSSISETQYF. The CDR3 DNA reads TGTGCCACCAGCAGCATCTCGGAGACCCAGTACTTC.

The gene calls are TRBV11-2 and TRBJ2-3; no clear D. The CDR3 contains 14 residues. CDR1 and CDR2 from the germline V gene are SGHAT and FQNNGV. V lost 8 bases to trimming and J lost 2 bases, with 14 bases between them. The CDR3 is CASRPGRNTDTQYF. CDR3 nucleotide sequence: TGTGCCAGCCGCCCCGGGCGTAACACAGATACGCAGTATTTT. The whole variable domain, filled in from reference TRBV11-2 and TRBJ2-3, reads EAGVAQSPRYKIIEKRQSVAFWCNPISGHATLYWYQQILGQGPKLLIQFQNNGVVDDSQLPKDRFSAERLKGVDSTLKIQPAKLEDSAVYLCASRPGRNTDTQYFGPGTRLTVL.

The rearrangement links TRBV11-2 to TRBJ2-7; D may be TRBD1 or TRBD2 (5 bases each). This CDR3 contains 15 residues. V dropped 3 bases and J dropped 2 bases, with 14 bases sitting between them. Germline V gene data show CDR1 as SGHAT and CDR2 as FQNNGV. In nucleotides, the CDR3 is TGTGCCAGCAGCTTTTCGATACTAGGGGCCTACGAGCAGTACTTC. It specifies CASSFSILGAYEQYF.

This rearrangement joins TRBV3-1 to TRBJ1-2; D is undetermined. V was pared by 0 bases and J by 8 bases, with 13 bases between. This CDR3 is 14 amino acids long. Germline values: CDR1 LGHDT, CDR2 YNNKEL (reference sequence). Here the CDR3 DNA reads TGTGCCAGCAGCCAAGATTCTAGTTTTAGCGGCTACACCTTC. Translating gives CASSQDSSFSGYTF.

This clonotype was seen many times. This chain joins TRBV9 and TRBJ2-4; no clear D gene. Trimming took 3 bases from V and 1 from J, leaving 11 bases between them. Germline lookup yields CDR1 SGDLS and CDR2 YYNGEE. CDR3 length equals 15 residues. The CDR3 loop is CASSGASSAKNIQYF. The CDR3 bases are TGTGCCAGCAGCGGGGCATCGTCCGCCAAAAACATTCAGTACTTC. Using reference TRBV9 and TRBJ2-4 for the parts outside the CDR3, the full variable domain is DSGVTQTPKHLITATGQRVTLRCSPRSGDLSVYWYQQSLDQGLQFLIQYYNGEERAKGNILERFSAQQFPDLHSELNLSSLELGDSALYFCASSGASSAKNIQYFGAGTRLSVL.

This clonotype came up many times. The chain combines TRBV9 with TRBJ2-7; D might be TRBD1 (5 bases). The CDR3 totals 15 residues. V was clipped by 0 bases and J by 3 bases, with 13 bases between them. Germline V gene data show CDR1 as SGDLS and CDR2 as YYNGEE. In DNA form, the CDR3 reads TGTGCCAGCAGCGTAGGGGGCGACCCCTACTACGAGCAGTACTTC. Amino acid sequence: CASSVGGDPYYEQYF.